Listed here are 24 T cell receptor beta chains from one sample, sequenced in a study of human T cells and chemical hapten exposure. TCRdb re-derived calls from the RACE reads in MiXCR, one entry per CDR3 protein. The table records some 200,000 distinct CDR3 sequences, 25% to 30% of them present only once. The time point denotes: pre-sensitization, week 0. Treatment of the sample: therapeutic diphenylcyclopropenone sensitization with weekly scalp DPC. The specimen was whole blood, collected in connection with sensitization to the hapten diphenylcyclopropenone (DPC). The receptors shown here come from a woman aged 25 to 39 with alopecia areata. Some clones in this sample may be carry-over from other donors' samples.

The V gene is TRBV18, the J gene TRBJ2-1; 8 bases line up with TRBD2. Germline CDR1 and CDR2: KGHSH and LQKENI. The CDR3 spans 14 residues. The ends lost 3 bases at V and 6 bases at J; junction bases unmatched: 4. The CDR3 DNA follows: TGTGCCAGCTCACCCGGGAGGGCCCTCAATGAGCAGTTCTTC. This encodes CASSPGRALNEQFF.

The gene calls are TRBV4-2 and TRBJ2-7; D not certain. The germline CDR1 and CDR2 sequences are LGHNA and YNFKEQ. CDR3 length: 15 amino acids. Trimming stripped 3 bases from V and 3 bases from J, with 15 bases between. The CDR3 is CASSQVGSEHYEQYF. The CDR3 nucleotides read TGTGCCAGCAGCCAGGTGGGTTCAGAACACTACGAGCAGTACTTC.

The V and J genes are TRBV18 and TRBJ2-3, with TRBD1 as a possible D gene (5 bases). Germline CDR1 and CDR2: KGHSH and LQKENI. CDR3 size: 17 residues. Between the trimmed V and J ends, which lost 3 bases and 1 base, there was a span of 17 bases. DNA for the CDR3: TGTGCCAGCTCACCCGGACCAGGGTCTGGGGGCACAGATACGCAGTATTTT. It specifies CASSPGPGSGGTDTQYF.

The table lists this clonotype with a few counts. The V and J genes are TRBV5-4 and TRBJ2-3; possibly TRBD2 for D (5 bases). The CDR3 consists of 15 residues. The ends were cut back, 1 base at V and 1 base at J, with 10 bases in the middle. Germline-derived CDR1 and CDR2 are SGHNT and YYREEE (reference sequence). The CDR3 protein is CASSLTSAGTDTQYF. The CDR3 bases are TGTGCCAGCAGCTTGACCTCAGCGGGCACAGATACGCAGTATTTT.

This clonotype has a handful of counts. The chain is built from TRBV20-1 and TRBJ2-3; the match to TRBD1 covers 10 bases. The CDR3 spans 14 residues. Germline V gene lookup returns CDR1 DFQATT and CDR2 SNEGSKA (reference sequence). V trimming: 6 bases; J trimming: 3 bases; junction bases outside the gene matches: 6. The CDR3 here is CSAPGQGTTDTQYF. The CDR3 region has the DNA TGCAGTGCACCGGGACAGGGGACGACAGATACGCAGTATTTT.

This clonotype was recorded only once. V usage is TRBV7-6 and J usage is TRBJ2-7; 10 bases are shared with TRBD2. The CDR3 totals 15 residues. The junction had 8 bases not matched to a gene; V was cut back by 5 bases and J by 4 bases. Germline assignment: CDR1 SGHVS and CDR2 FNYEAQ. CDR3 protein: CASSPFASGSYEQYF. The CDR3 bases are TGTGCCAGCAGCCCCTTTGCTAGCGGGAGTTACGAGCAGTACTTC.

The J gene is TRBJ2-3, the V gene TRBV20-1, with TRBD2 matching over 9 bases. This CDR3 comprises 14 residues. Germline V lookup: CDR1 DFQATT, CDR2 SNEGSKA (reference sequence). With V trimmed by 3 bases and J by 7 bases, 8 bases remained unmatched. As DNA, the CDR3 is TGCAGTGCTAGCGGGCGGGGGGGCGTGAATACGCAGTATTTT. It yields the protein CSASGRGGVNTQYF.

V and J are TRBV20-1 and TRBJ2-2, with D perhaps matching TRBD2 (6 bases). The CDR3 consists of 13 residues. The germline V gene encodes CDR1 DFQATT and CDR2 SNEGSKA (reference sequence). Trimming pared 6 bases from V and 0 bases from J, leaving 8 bases between. The CDR3 loop is CSAGGANTGELFF. CDR3 DNA: TGCAGTGCGGGCGGGGCGAACACCGGGGAGCTGTTTTTT.

This sequence joins TRBV5-1 and TRBJ1-1, with 8 bases that match TRBD1. The germline CDR1 and CDR2 sequences are SGHRS and YFSETQ. This CDR3 has 12 amino acids. The J segment lost 5 bases and the V segment lost 8 bases, leaving 5 bases of the junction unmatched. The CDR3 DNA sequence: TGCGCCAGTAGACAGGGGCCGACTGAAGCTTTCTTT. This sequence encodes CASRQGPTEAFF.

This chain joins TRBV20-1 and TRBJ1-5; TRBD1 matches at 9 bases. V gave up 5 bases and J gave up 5 bases; unmatched junction bases: 4. Germline V gives CDR1 DFQATT, CDR2 SNEGSKA (reference sequence). CDR3 length: 13 residues. CDR3 residues: CSARQGGYQPQHF. The CDR3 nucleotides read TGCAGTGCTCGACAGGGGGGCTATCAGCCCCAGCATTTT.

The CDR3 DNA reads TGCAGTGCTAGTTTACGACAGCACACCGGGGAGCTGTTTTTT. Translation gives CSASLRQHTGELFF. This rearrangement joins TRBV20-1 to TRBJ2-2; the D gene is possibly TRBD1 (5 bases). Trimming took off 3 bases at V and 3 bases at J, with 11 bases between the two ends. The CDR3 is 14 amino acids. Germline CDR1 DFQATT, CDR2 SNEGSKA (reference sequence).

This clonotype was seen a handful of times. The chain links TRBV9 to TRBJ2-3; D uncertain. The V end lost 7 bases, the J end lost 0 bases, and 9 bases lay between the germline ends. Germline V gives CDR1 SGDLS, CDR2 YYNGEE. CDR3 length: 13 amino acids. The CDR3 DNA reads TGTGCCAGCTCCTTCGAAAGCACAGATACGCAGTATTTT. It yields the protein CASSFESTDTQYF.

The chain couples TRBV29-1 to TRBJ2-4; D not resolved. V was shortened by 0 bases and J by 6 bases, with 9 bases between the two germline ends. The CDR3 is made up of 13 amino acids. From germline, CDR1 is SQVTM and CDR2 ANQGSEA. In DNA form, the CDR3 reads TGCAGCGTTGAAGAAGGTTCTGGAAACATTCAGTACTTC. This sequence encodes CSVEEGSGNIQYF.

The chain uses TRBV4-3 and TRBJ2-1; D unclear. The germline V gene encodes CDR1 LGHNA and CDR2 YSLEER. V was trimmed by 0 bases and J by 7 bases, leaving 13 bases between them. This CDR3 contains 15 residues. The CDR3 DNA is TGCGCCAGCAGCCAAGATCTAAACGGGTGGAATGAGCAGTTCTTC. Amino acids: CASSQDLNGWNEQFF.

This clonotype was picked up a small number of times. The chain joins TRBV3-1 to TRBJ2-2; TRBD2 matches at 8 bases. The trim removed 1 base at V and 5 bases at J, leaving 12 bases unmatched. CDR1 and CDR2 from the germline V gene are LGHDT and YNNKEL (reference sequence). This CDR3 is 18 amino acids long. CDR3 nucleotide sequence: TGTGCCAGCAGCCAAGGGGGCGGGGGGCCCCCCCGTACCGGGGAGCTGTTTTTT. As protein: CASSQGGGGPPRTGELFF.

The chain employs TRBV2 and TRBJ2-1, with TRBD2 as a possible D gene (5 bases). This CDR3 is 14 amino acids long. Germline V lookup: CDR1 SNHLY, CDR2 FYNNEI. Trimming cost V 8 bases and J 8 bases, with 19 bases left between them. CDR3 region: CASASGRAGDEQFF. For the CDR3, the DNA is TGTGCCAGCGCCAGTGGGCGGGCCGGGGATGAGCAGTTCTTC.

The chain links TRBV29-1 to TRBJ2-5, with D unresolved. The CDR3 has 12 amino acids. With 4 bases removed from V and 2 bases from J, the gap between germline ends came to 8 bases. Germline V CDR1 and CDR2: SQVTM, ANQGSEA. CDR3 amino acids: CSVGQLQETQYF. CDR3 DNA sequence: TGCAGCGTTGGTCAGTTACAAGAGACCCAGTACTTC. The whole variable domain, remainder taken from reference TRBV29-1 and TRBJ2-5, is SAVISQKPSRDICQRGTSLTIQCQVDSQVTMMFWYRQQPGQSLTLIATANQGSEATYESGFVIDKFPISRPNLTFSTLTVSNMSPEDSSIYLCSVGQLQETQYFGPGTRLLVL.

A few counts support this clonotype. V usage is TRBV29-1 and J usage is TRBJ2-1, with D possibly being TRBD2 (5 bases). CDR1 is SQVTM and CDR2 is ANQGSEA in the germline V gene. Trimming left V 7 bases short and J 2 bases short, with 12 bases between. The CDR3 length is 13 residues. The CDR3 coding sequence is TGCAGCGGCCAACTAGGGACCTACAATGAGCAGTTCTTC. This translates into CSGQLGTYNEQFF.

V usage is TRBV28 and J usage is TRBJ2-7; TRBD2 aligns across 11 bases. The CDR3 is 13 amino acids. The V segment lost 7 bases and the J segment 4 bases; nucleotides outside the gene matches: 3. From germline, CDR1 is MDHEN and CDR2 SYDVKM. As DNA, the CDR3 is TGTGCCAGCACCGGGACTAGCGGATACGAGCAGTACTTC. This translates into CASTGTSGYEQYF.

This clonotype showed up just a few times. The chain combines TRBV7-3 with TRBJ2-5; D ambiguous. CDR3 size: 13 residues. Germline V gene sequence: CDR1 SGHTA, CDR2 FQGTGA. V shed 0 bases and J shed 3 bases, with 5 bases lying between them. This CDR3 reads CASSLTLKETQYF. In DNA, the CDR3 is TGTGCCAGCAGCTTAACCCTGAAAGAGACCCAGTACTTC.

This clonotype was detected a few times. The chain has TRBV6-2 or TRBV6-3 and TRBJ2-3, with 12 bases matching TRBD2. The CDR3 is 18 amino acids. The germline gives CDR1 MNHEY, CDR2 SVGEGT. The V and J ends lost 3 bases and 2 bases, in that order; junction bases with no gene match: 9. CDR3 region: CASSYTTSGRGVTDTQYF. Here the CDR3 DNA reads TGTGCCAGCAGTTATACGACTAGCGGGAGAGGTGTCACAGATACGCAGTATTTT.

This chain joins TRBV5-1 and TRBJ2-7, with D unresolved. This CDR3 has 15 residues. Trimming took 4 bases from V and 2 from J, leaving 16 bases between them. Germline V gene sequence: CDR1 SGHRS, CDR2 YFSETQ. CDR3 protein: CASSLGSLGPYEQYF. CDR3 DNA sequence: TGCGCCAGCAGCCTCGGCAGTCTCGGGCCCTACGAGCAGTACTTC.

V usage is TRBV4-1 and J usage is TRBJ2-3; TRBD1 matches 7 bases. The V and J ends lost 1 base and 2 bases, in that order; junction bases with no gene match: 3. Germline V gene lookup returns CDR1 MGHRA and CDR2 YSYEKL. There are 15 residues in the CDR3. The chain's CDR3 is CASSQGDRDTDTQYF. The CDR3 nucleotides read TGCGCCAGCAGCCAAGGAGACAGGGACACAGATACGCAGTATTTT.

The sample holds a few counts of this clonotype. The CDR3 spells CASSLTVDSYNEQFF. The CDR3 bases are TGTGCCAGCAGCCTCACAGTGGACTCCTACAATGAGCAGTTCTTC. This chain joins TRBV9 and TRBJ2-1; D not certain. The CDR3 covers 15 residues. The V gene's germline CDR1 is SGDLS and CDR2 YYNGEE. The germline V and J ends were trimmed by 4 bases and 0 bases, with 11 bases remaining between them.